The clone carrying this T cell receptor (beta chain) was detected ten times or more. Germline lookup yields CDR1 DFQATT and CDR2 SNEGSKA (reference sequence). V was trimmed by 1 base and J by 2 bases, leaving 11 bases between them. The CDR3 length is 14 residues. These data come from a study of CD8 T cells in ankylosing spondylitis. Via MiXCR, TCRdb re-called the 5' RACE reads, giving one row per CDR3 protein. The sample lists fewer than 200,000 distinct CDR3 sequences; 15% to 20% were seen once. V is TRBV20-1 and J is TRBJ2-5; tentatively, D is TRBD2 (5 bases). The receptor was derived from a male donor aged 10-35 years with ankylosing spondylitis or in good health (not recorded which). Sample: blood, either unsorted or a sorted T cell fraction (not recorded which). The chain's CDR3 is CSARVKRIQETQYF. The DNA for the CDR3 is TGCAGTGCTAGAGTGAAGCGGATTCAAGAGACCCAGTACTTC.